These 15 T cell receptor beta chains came from one sample sequenced in a study of ipilimumab plus nivolumab after autologous stem cell transplantation. The protocol was immunoSEQ multiplex PCR, while the TCRdb copy is restricted to in-frame clones and leaves out a portion. This table holds some 87,000 clones, 65% to 85% found once. Sample: PBMCs, taken in a trial of ipilimumab plus nivolumab as post-transplant consolidation. The receptors here all came from a male donor with diffuse large B-cell lymphoma.

The chain joins TRBV9 to TRBJ1-6; no clear D. The CDR3 is made up of 13 amino acids. Germline CDR1 is SGDLS and CDR2 is YYNGEE. Trimming stripped 0 bases from V and 10 bases from J, with 8 bases between. The CDR3 region has the DNA TGTGCCAGCAGCGTAGAAGGGAGGTCACCCCTCCACTTT. Its protein product is CASSVEGRSPLHF.

This clone was seen just once. This chain links TRBV5-1 with TRBJ2-1, with 9 bases aligning to TRBD2. Trimming removed 3 bases from V and 7 bases from J; junction bases left unmatched: 11. Germline V lookup: CDR1 SGHRS, CDR2 YFSETQ. The CDR3 loop spans 16 amino acids. CDR3 protein: CASSSSGAGGRNEQFF. In nucleotides, the CDR3 is TGCGCCAGCAGCTCCTCTGGGGCGGGGGGGCGTAATGAGCAGTTCTTC. Complete variable domain (other parts from reference TRBV5-1 and TRBJ2-1): KAGVTQTPRYLIKTRGQQVTLSCSPISGHRSVSWYQQTPGQGLQFLFEYFSETQRNKGNFPGRFSGRQFSNSRSEMNVSTLELGDSALYLCASSSSGAGGRNEQFFGPGTRLTVL.

The chain has TRBV19 and TRBJ2-2; a possible D gene is TRBD1 (5 bases). V was cut by 3 bases and J by 5 bases, with 16 bases left in between. This CDR3 region has 16 residues. CDR1 is LNHDA and CDR2 is SQIVND in the germline V gene (reference sequence). The CDR3 coding sequence is TGTGCCAGTAGTATCCCAGGGCGCAGGTATACCGGGGAGCTGTTTTTT. Translated: CASSIPGRRYTGELFF.

V and J are TRBV7-2 and TRBJ2-1, with TRBD2 identical over 10 bases. Germline CDR1 and CDR2: SGHTA and FQGNSA. The V and J ends lost 2 bases and 14 bases, in that order; junction bases with no gene match: 12. The CDR3 spans 15 residues. CDR3 in DNA: TGTGCCAGCAGCTTATGGTCTAGCGGGGGTCCTGGGGAGTTCTTC. Residues: CASSLWSSGGPGEFF.

V gene TRBV6-5 combines with J gene TRBJ1-1; 7 bases line up with TRBD1. Germline CDR1 and CDR2: MNHEY and SVGAGI. V shed 5 bases, J shed 0 bases, and the junction held 6 bases outside the gene matches. This CDR3 comprises 15 residues. CDR3 residues: CASSPDRAMNTEAFF. Here the CDR3 DNA reads TGTGCCAGCAGTCCAGACAGGGCAATGAACACTGAAGCTTTCTTT.

The genes are TRBV2 and TRBJ1-2, with 8 bases matching TRBD1. The V gene end was trimmed by 5 bases and the J gene end by 4 bases; junction bases not matched to a gene: 6. This CDR3 is 14 amino acids long. Germline V lookup: CDR1 SNHLY, CDR2 FYNNEI. The CDR3 region is CASSIGTGSYGYTF. CDR3 coding DNA: TGTGCCAGCAGTATCGGGACAGGCTCCTATGGCTACACCTTC.

The V gene is TRBV5-4, the J gene TRBJ2-5; 8 bases match TRBD1. TRBJ2-7 explains the end of the DNA better; the J call may be wrong. The germline gives CDR1 SGHNT, CDR2 YYREEE (reference sequence). This CDR3 is built from 13 residues. CDR3 loop: CASRSDRAYEQYF. The CDR3 DNA reads TGTGCCAGCAGATCGGACAGGGCCTACGAGCAGTACTTC.

The chain has TRBV9 and TRBJ2-2; the D call may be TRBD1 or TRBD2 (6 bases each). The V end lost 4 bases, the J end lost 5 bases, and 18 bases lay between the germline ends. Germline V CDR1 and CDR2: SGDLS, YYNGEE. The CDR3 consists of 16 residues. The CDR3 DNA reads as TGTGCCAGCAGCATCGGCCCGGGGGCCCTTACCGGGGAGCTGTTTTTT. Translated, it gives CASSIGPGALTGELFF.

The V gene is TRBV30, the J gene TRBJ2-2, with 9 positions matching TRBD1. CDR3 size: 15 residues. J gave up 7 bases and V 2 bases, and 8 bases lay outside the gene matches. Germline lookup yields CDR1 GTSNPN and CDR2 SVGIG (reference sequence). The CDR3 sequence: CAWSMGQGRVGELFF. The CDR3 nucleotides read TGTGCCTGGAGTATGGGACAGGGAAGGGTCGGGGAGCTGTTTTTT. Supplemented by reference TRBV30 and TRBJ2-2, the full variable domain reads SQTIHQWPATLVQPVGSPLSLECTVEGTSNPNLYWYRQAAGRGLQLLFYSVGIGQISSEVPQNLSASRPQDRQFILSSKKLLLSDSGFYLCAWSMGQGRVGELFFGEGSRLTVL.

This clone was counted a few times. One end of the junction is discordant with germline, which a read error may explain. The gene calls are TRBV10-3 and TRBJ1-1, with D unclear. CDR1 is ENHRY, CDR2 SYGVKD, per germline. The CDR3 sequence is 10 residues long. The CDR3 region has the DNA TGTGCCATCATCAGCCCCCGTGTTCGGTTT. Protein sequence: CAIISPRVRF.

The V and J genes are TRBV5-1 and TRBJ1-6; D is undetermined. The CDR3 is 15 residues long. From germline, CDR1 is SGHRS and CDR2 YFSETQ. The germline V and J ends were trimmed by 3 bases and 5 bases, with 12 bases remaining between them. The CDR3 here is CASSSPGRNNSPLHF. For the CDR3, the DNA is TGCGCCAGCAGCTCGCCGGGAAGGAATAATTCACCCCTCCACTTT.

The rearrangement joins TRBV10-1 to TRBJ2-7; D is uncertain. Germline CDR1 and CDR2: WNHNN and SYGVQD (reference sequence). V was shortened by 8 bases and J by 3 bases, with 14 bases between the two germline ends. The CDR3 is 13 residues long. CDR3: CASSLQGLYEQYF. For the CDR3, the DNA is TGCGCCAGCTCGCTTCAAGGGCTCTACGAGCAGTACTTC.

V and J are TRBV7-7 and TRBJ2-5; D perhaps matches TRBD1 (5 bases). Germline CDR1 SSHAT, CDR2 FNYEAQ (reference sequence). The CDR3 runs 14 residues. The CDR3 nucleotides are TGTGCTGTCACCCGGCGGCAGGGTGTGGAGACCCAGTACTTC. This sequence encodes CAVTRRQGVETQYF.

The chain links TRBV7-8 to TRBJ2-5, with TRBD1 identical over 8 bases. The CDR3 length is 15 residues. Germline-derived CDR1 and CDR2 are SGHVS and FQNEAQ. The J segment lost 4 bases and the V segment lost 0 bases, leaving 4 bases of the junction unmatched. Here the CDR3 reads CASSLASGGRETQYF. The CDR3 DNA reads as TGTGCCAGCAGCTTAGCGTCAGGGGGCCGAGAGACCCAGTACTTC.

The CDR3 sequence: CASSNKGQRDYEQYF. The CDR3 bases are TGTGCCAGCAGCAATAAGGGACAGAGAGACTACGAGCAGTACTTC. This chain connects TRBV21-1 to TRBJ2-7; TRBD1, as called in the table, went unchecked against the DNA. TRBV21-1 is annotated as a pseudogene. This CDR3 has 15 residues.